This is a list of T cell receptor beta chains from one sample in a study of blood T cell repertoires in COVID-19. Clones were sequenced by immunoSEQ multiplex PCR, and TCRdb holds only the in-frame ones, with some missing. Among tens of thousands of clones listed, about 79% were seen once. The sequenced sample was peripheral blood. These receptors all stem from a man in his 70s with acute or convalescent COVID-19. Both conserved end residues are part of each CDR3. A D gene is named only where the DNA matches it firmly. Rows may omit the clone size; those that give it use once, few, many or a size class.

. TRBJ2-7 TRBV5-4 . CASSLSSSYEQYF TGTGCCAGCAGCTTATCCAGCTCCTACGAGCAGTACTTC
. TRBJ2-5 TRBV5-1 . CASSYLAPSQETQYF TGCGCCAGCAGCTACCTAGCCCCCAGTCAAGAGACCCAGTACTTC
. TRBJ1-4 TRBV18 . CASSPPVSEANEKLFF TGTGCCAGCTCACCACCGGTCTCAGAAGCTAATGAAAAACTGTTTTTT
. TRBJ1-1 TRBV5-1 . CASSLVDRTNTEAFF TGCGCCAGCAGCTTGGTAGACAGAACAAACACTGAAGCTTTCTTT
. TRBJ2-1 TRBV9 . CASSLNPSNEQFF TGTGCCAGCAGCCTCAACCCGAGCAATGAGCAGTTCTTC
TRBD2 TRBJ2-5 TRBV19 once CASTTSGVHQETQYF TGTGCCAGTACCACTAGCGGAGTACACCAAGAGACCCAGTACTTC
TRBD1 TRBJ1-3 TRBV4-1 . CASSLPPGQGTGNTIYF TGCGCCAGCAGCCTTCCTCCGGGACAGGGCACTGGAAACACCATATATTTT
. TRBJ2-3 TRBV4-1 . CASSHSSGSTDTQYF TGCGCCAGCAGCCACTCGTCAGGTAGCACAGATACGCAGTATTTT
. TRBJ2-7 TRBV6-5 . CASSRTSDEQYF TGTGCCAGCAGCCGAACTTCGGACGAGCAGTACTTC
. TRBJ2-7 TRBV7-2 once CASSSRSGESREQYF TGTGCCAGCAGCTCAAGATCCGGGGAGAGTCGCGAGCAGTACTTC
TRBD2 TRBJ2-5 TRBV28 . CASSSTLGLAGEGETQYF TGTGCCAGCAGTTCTACGCTAGGACTAGCGGGAGAAGGAGAGACCCAGTACTTC
TRBD1 TRBJ2-1 TRBV5-1 few CASSLAGTASNEQFF TGCGCCAGCAGCTTAGCAGGGACAGCCTCGAATGAGCAGTTCTTC
. TRBJ1-3 TRBV7-3 . CASSFDGRAGGNTIYF TGTGCCAGCAGCTTCGATGGCAGGGCTGGAGGAAACACCATATATTTT
. TRBJ2-5 TRBV29-1 . CSVESRETQYF TGCAGCGTTGAATCGAGGGAGACCCAGTACTTC
. TRBJ2-5 TRBV3-1/TRBV3-2 . CASSLEASQETQYF TGTGCCAGCAGCCTAGAGGCAAGCCAAGAGACCCAGTACTTC
TRBD1 TRBJ1-5 TRBV7-2 . CASRQGGTSNQPQHF TGTGCCAGCCGACAGGGGGGCACGAGCAATCAGCCCCAGCATTTT
. TRBJ1-1 TRBV6-5 few CASSKGVLTEAFF TGTGCCAGCAGTAAGGGGGTTTTAACTGAAGCTTTCTTT
TRBD1 TRBJ2-7 TRBV5-1 . CASSYRTGPYEQYF TGCGCCAGCAGCTACCGGACAGGCCCCTACGAGCAGTACTTC
. TRBJ1-6 TRBV6-6 . CASYRDQSPLHF TGTGCCAGCTACAGGGATCAGTCACCCCTCCACTTT
TRBD1 TRBJ1-5 TRBV2 . CASSAQGLSNQPQHF TGTGCCAGCAGTGCACAGGGGCTTAGCAATCAGCCCCAGCATTTT
. TRBJ1-1 TRBV6-5 . CASSRGTEAFF TGTGCCAGCAGTCGGGGCACTGAAGCTTTCTTT
. TRBJ2-2 TRBV27 . CASRARLNTGELFF TGTGCCAGCAGGGCCAGACTCAACACCGGGGAGCTGTTTTTT
TRBD1 TRBJ2-7 TRBV3-1/TRBV3-2 . CASSQDRVGEQYF TGTGCCAGCAGCCAGGACAGGGTCGGAGAGCAGTACTTC
. TRBJ1-1 TRBV7-6 few CASSLQENTEAFF TGTGCCAGCAGTCTTCAGGAGAACACTGAAGCTTTCTTT
TRBD1 TRBJ2-1 TRBV5-6 . CASSFRDRENNEQFF TGTGCCAGCAGCTTCCGGGACAGGGAGAACAATGAGCAGTTCTTC
TRBD1 TRBJ1-1 TRBV5-4 . CASSYRQGPLEAFF TGTGCCAGCAGCTACCGACAGGGCCCTCTTGAAGCTTTCTTT
. TRBJ1-6 TRBV28 . CASSLGSSPLHF TGTGCCAGCAGTTTGGGGAGTTCACCCCTCCACTTT
. TRBJ1-2 TRBV5-1 . CASSFSRSRGSPGGYTF TGCGCCAGCAGCTTTTCCCGTTCCCGAGGCTCGCCGGGTGGCTACACCTTC
. TRBJ1-2 TRBV5-5 . CASSLRESYGYTF TGTGCCAGCAGCCTCCGAGAATCCTATGGCTACACCTTC
. TRBJ1-1 TRBV3-1/TRBV3-2 . CASSHGGPEAFF TGTGCCAGCAGCCACGGGGGTCCTGAAGCTTTCTTT
. TRBJ1-3 TRBV15 . CATSSVDRRSGNTIYF TGTGCCACCAGCAGCGTTGACAGGCGCTCTGGAAACACCATATATTTT
. TRBJ1-3 TRBV7-9 . CASSPVDSSPGNTIYF TGTGCCAGCAGCCCCGTCGACAGCTCTCCAGGAAACACCATATATTTT
TRBD1 TRBJ2-4 TRBV9 many CASSGTGGKNIQYF TGTGCCAGCAGCGGTACAGGGGGCAAAAACATTCAGTACTTC
. TRBJ1-2 TRBV3-1/TRBV3-2 . CASSQQGHGYTF TGTGCCAGCAGCCAACAGGGGCATGGCTACACCTTC
TRBD2 TRBJ2-1 TRBV5-6 . CASSFGAGGPYNEQFF TGTGCCAGCAGCTTTGGTGCGGGAGGGCCCTACAATGAGCAGTTCTTC
TRBD1 TRBJ2-5 TRBV15 . CATSRSPGTGGVGQTQYF TGTGCCACCAGCAGAAGTCCCGGGACAGGGGGCGTAGGGCAGACCCAGTACTTC
TRBD2 TRBJ2-3 TRBV6-4 once CASSDSGVTGTDTQYF TGTGCCAGCAGTGACAGCGGGGTTACCGGCACAGATACGCAGTATTTT
TRBD2 TRBJ2-2 TRBV7-3 . CASSLSSGSSGTGELFF TGTGCCAGCAGCTTATCTAGCGGGAGTTCCGGCACCGGGGAGCTGTTTTTT
TRBD2 TRBJ2-7 TRBV7-2 . CASSSRAGVIAEQYF TGTGCCAGCAGCTCACGGGCGGGAGTTATTGCCGAGCAGTACTTC
TRBD2 TRBJ2-1 TRBV9 . CASSAFSGSKNEQFF TGTGCCAGCAGCGCCTTTAGCGGGAGTAAGAATGAGCAGTTCTTC
. TRBJ1-1 TRBV5-6 . CASSLVGRVEDTEAFF TGTGCCAGCAGCTTGGTAGGCAGGGTCGAAGACACTGAAGCTTTCTTT
TRBD1 TRBJ1-2 TRBV7-2 . CASEGANYGYTF TGTGCCAGCGAGGGGGCAAACTATGGCTACACCTTC
. TRBJ1-2 TRBV23-1 . CASMGTSYGYTF TGCGCCAGTATGGGCACCTCCTATGGCTACACCTTC
TRBD1 TRBJ1-5 TRBV30 . CAWNTGGLDQPQHF TGTGCCTGGAACACAGGGGGCTTAGATCAGCCCCAGCATTTT
. TRBJ1-2 TRBV15 . CATSRETNYGYTF TGTGCCACCAGCAGAGAGACAAACTATGGCTACACCTTC
. TRBJ1-2 TRBV6-4 . CASSSGDGYGYTF TGTGCCAGCAGCTCAGGGGACGGCTATGGCTACACCTTC
. TRBJ2-1 TRBV18 . CASSPYNDNEQFF TGTGCCAGCTCACCATATAATGACAATGAGCAGTTCTTC
. TRBJ2-5 TRBV6-1 . CASSGGLGRAQSPETQYF TGTGCCAGCAGTGGGGGCCTCGGGAGAGCCCAGTCGCCAGAGACCCAGTACTTC
. TRBJ1-4 TRBV30 . CACTGGPNEKLFF TGTGCCTGCACGGGGGGCCCGAATGAAAAACTGTTTTTT